Below, 9 T cell receptor beta chains from the same sample are listed, as sequenced in a study of Ad26.COV2.S vaccination and SARS-CoV-2 variants. TCRdb's table, derived via immunoSEQ multiplex PCR, lists solely in-frame clones and lacks some. The top ten clones hold around 6.6% of a sample with around 300,000 clones, less than 90% of them seen once. The treatment is: roughly 18 received Ad26.COV2.S at low or high dose, single or two shots; 5 received placebo; per-sample allocation not given. The samples were gathered on day 63 after the first injection of vaccine or placebo. Sequencing used peripheral blood, obtained in a trial of Ad26.COV2.S vaccine versus placebo. Receptors were obtained from a person between 18 and 60 years old who received the Ad26.COV2.S COVID-19 vaccine or a placebo.

This sequence joins TRBV25-1 and TRBJ2-2; D possibly corresponds to TRBD2 (6 bases). V lost 4 bases to trimming and J lost 13 bases, with 19 bases between them. Germline CDR1 MGHDK, CDR2 SYGVNS. The CDR3 is 14 amino acids. The CDR3 DNA sequence: TGTGCCAGCAGTGGGGTACCGGGGGTAGCACGGCTGTTTTTT. As protein: CASSGVPGVARLFF.

This clone was counted once. The J gene is TRBJ2-5, the V gene TRBV4-2; unclear D gene. Trimming cost V 1 base and J 1 base, with 10 bases left between them. Germline V lookup: CDR1 LGHNA, CDR2 YNFKEQ. This CDR3 comprises 15 residues. The chain's CDR3 is CASSQGSSSQETQYF. Written as DNA, the CDR3 is TGTGCCAGCAGCCAAGGATCGTCATCCCAAGAGACCCAGTACTTC.

Only one count was recorded for this clone. The chain joins TRBV4-3 to TRBJ2-1, with 8 bases fitting TRBD1. V shed 2 bases, J shed 6 bases, and the junction held 15 bases outside the gene matches. This CDR3 has 18 amino acids. Germline V gene data show CDR1 as LGHNA and CDR2 as YSLEER. This chain's CDR3 is CASSQRTGYSLTGNEQFF. DNA of the CDR3: TGCGCCAGCAGCCAACGGACAGGGTATAGTCTGACGGGCAATGAGCAGTTCTTC.

The rearrangement uses TRBV7-8 and TRBJ2-7; 14 bases are shared with TRBD2. CDR1 is SGHVS, CDR2 FQNEAQ, per germline. V trimming: 5 bases; J trimming: 3 bases; junction bases outside the gene matches: 3. CDR3 length: 15 amino acids. CDR3 sequence: CASSPGLAGVYEQYF. The DNA for the CDR3 is TGTGCCAGCAGCCCGGGACTAGCGGGAGTCTACGAGCAGTACTTC.

This sequence joins TRBV2 and TRBJ1-5; D is uncertain. V lost 2 bases and J 7 bases, leaving 12 bases between the germline ends. Germline V gives CDR1 SNHLY, CDR2 FYNNEI. The CDR3 has 14 residues. CDR3 nucleotides: TGTGCCAGCAGTGAATTGACGGCGGTACAGCCCCAGCATTTT. This gives the protein CASSELTAVQPQHF.

This chain joins TRBV12-5 and TRBJ2-7; TRBD1 is a possible D gene (6 bases). Per the germline V gene, CDR1 is LGHNT and CDR2 is FRNRAP. Trimming took 2 bases from V and 1 from J, leaving 21 bases between them. This CDR3 is built from 18 residues. The CDR3 spells CASGLPRASGVISYEQYF. The DNA of the CDR3 is TGTGCTAGTGGTTTGCCTAGAGCTTCAGGGGTTATTTCCTACGAGCAGTACTTC.

This rearrangement joins TRBV19 to TRBJ2-1; 7 positions agree with TRBD2. CDR3 length: 15 residues. Germline V lookup: CDR1 LNHDA, CDR2 SQIVND (reference sequence). V dropped 8 bases and J dropped 7; count of bases not matched to a gene: 14. The CDR3 DNA sequence: TGTGCCAGTCGAGGAAGGGCGGGAGAATGGAATGAGCAGTTCTTC. It is translated as CASRGRAGEWNEQFF.

The chain joins TRBV7-9 to TRBJ1-2; D unresolved. Trimming removed 3 bases from V and 1 base from J, with 12 bases in between. The CDR3 contains 15 residues. Germline assignment: CDR1 SEHNR and CDR2 FQNEAQ (reference sequence). In nucleotides, the CDR3 is TGTGCCAGCAGCTTGGACTATACAAGTAACTATGGCTACACCTTC. Translated: CASSLDYTSNYGYTF.

The chain couples TRBV9 to TRBJ1-5; D is unclear. This CDR3 is built from 15 residues. Germline V CDR1 and CDR2: SGDLS, YYNGEE. V was trimmed by 0 bases and J by 0 bases, leaving 7 bases between them. DNA of the CDR3: TGTGCCAGCAGCGTAGAAGGGTATAGCAATCAGCCCCAGCATTTT. This gives the protein CASSVEGYSNQPQHF.